This is a list of T cell receptor beta chains from one sample in a study of blood T cell repertoires in COVID-19. TCRdb keeps only in-frame clones here, not all; method: immunoSEQ multiplex PCR. The data contain about 300,000 clones, approximately 90% of them singletons. The sequenced sample was PBMCs or T cells enriched from blood (not recorded which). The receptors derive from a woman aged 25 to 45 who had recovered from COVID-19. Both conserved end residues are part of each CDR3. The order of the fields is J gene, clone size, V gene, CDR3 protein. The size field is filled for only some rows; it gives once, few, many or a size class.

TRBJ2-5 . TRBV6-2/TRBV6-3 CASSYSGAAVETQYF
TRBJ1-1 . TRBV5-1 CASSRLGGDTEAFF
TRBJ2-2 . TRBV10-3 CAISEEYRTENTGELFF
TRBJ2-5 . TRBV7-9 CASSSGQGWETQYF
TRBJ1-1 . TRBV11-2 CASRLRTELNTEAFF
TRBJ1-5 few TRBV2 CASSPWGGQGRAQPQHF
TRBJ2-3 . TRBV7-9 CASSLFRQGTDTQYF
TRBJ1-3 . TRBV6-5 CASSYSTGIGNTIYF
TRBJ2-1 . TRBV5-6 CASGSPDTRTSMPIF
TRBJ1-6 . TRBV20-1 CSASPGGGNSPLHF
TRBJ2-6 . TRBV18 CASSLTGTGVSGANVLTF
TRBJ2-5 once TRBV5-1 CASSLDVRVSMETQYF
TRBJ2-7 . TRBV5-1 CASSSTPSYEQYF
TRBJ2-7 . TRBV19 CASSTAGGSYEQYF
TRBJ1-3 . TRBV11-2 CASSPGLIGLSGNTIYF
TRBJ1-5 once TRBV4-2 CASSQEGYSNQPQHF
TRBJ2-1 . TRBV11-2 CASIPNPPVQGRPYNEQFF
TRBJ1-5 once TRBV27 CASSGSRTSNQPQHF
TRBJ2-1 . TRBV7-9 CASSLLSGGDNEQFF
TRBJ2-2 . TRBV11-3 CASSFESAGELFF
TRBJ1-5 . TRBV2 CAINDRSNQPQHF
TRBJ2-1 . TRBV2 CASRVTENEQFF
TRBJ1-2 . TRBV5-1 CASSFGVYGYTF
TRBJ1-6 . TRBV19 CASSSGQVTGSPLHF
TRBJ1-2 once TRBV5-5 CASSLGQSLRGYTF
TRBJ1-1 . TRBV4-2 CASSHRTGEADTEAFF
TRBJ1-1 . TRBV4-1 CASSHHGVGAATEAFF
TRBJ1-2 . TRBV19 CASRRDTYGYTF
TRBJ2-7 . TRBV15 CATSLDRVYEQYF
TRBJ1-1 once TRBV5-6 CASSPRRTGGNTEAFF
TRBJ1-2 once TRBV10-3 CAISAKGQQANYGYTF
TRBJ1-3 . TRBV6-5 CASSTPGGNTIYF
TRBJ1-2 once TRBV6-1 CASSEEGPTRGYTF
TRBJ1-2 once TRBV7-9 CASSFRVGTAPSGGYTF
TRBJ1-2 . TRBV30 CAQRAPGGYTF
TRBJ2-3 . TRBV5-1 CASSLARSGGRTDTQYF
TRBJ2-2 . TRBV5-1 CASSSDRWATGELFF
TRBJ2-2 . TRBV3-1/TRBV3-2 CASSQDPPRLARISNTGELFF